Presented here are 2 T cell receptor beta chains from one specimen sequenced in a study of cytomegalovirus exposure and HLA in healthy donors. PCR was performed using 60 Vbeta and 13 Jbeta primers. Using immunoSEQ multiplex PCR, the repertoire was profiled, and TCRdb retains in-frame clones only, with some absent. The table includes over 100,000 clones, roughly 80% detected once. The sample was PBMCs. The receptors originated from a male donor in good health and CMV-seropositive.

This chain links TRBV9 with TRBJ2-2; possible D gene TRBD1, 5 bases. Germline V gene lookup returns CDR1 SGDLS and CDR2 YYNGEE. CDR3 length equals 13 residues. Trimming removed 3 bases from V and 6 bases from J, with 9 bases in between. In nucleotides, the CDR3 is TGTGCCAGCAGCGAGGGGCTGCCCGGGGAGCTGTTTTTT. The encoded protein is CASSEGLPGELFF.

J is TRBJ2-1 and V is TRBV5-6; 11 positions match TRBD1. The CDR3 covers 15 residues. With 3 bases clipped from V and 4 bases from J, the junction kept 3 bases outside the gene matches. The germline V gene has CDR1 SGHDT and CDR2 YYEEEE. The CDR3 sequence is CASSWGQGDYNEQFF. The CDR3 DNA reads as TGTGCCAGCAGCTGGGGACAGGGGGATTACAATGAGCAGTTCTTC.